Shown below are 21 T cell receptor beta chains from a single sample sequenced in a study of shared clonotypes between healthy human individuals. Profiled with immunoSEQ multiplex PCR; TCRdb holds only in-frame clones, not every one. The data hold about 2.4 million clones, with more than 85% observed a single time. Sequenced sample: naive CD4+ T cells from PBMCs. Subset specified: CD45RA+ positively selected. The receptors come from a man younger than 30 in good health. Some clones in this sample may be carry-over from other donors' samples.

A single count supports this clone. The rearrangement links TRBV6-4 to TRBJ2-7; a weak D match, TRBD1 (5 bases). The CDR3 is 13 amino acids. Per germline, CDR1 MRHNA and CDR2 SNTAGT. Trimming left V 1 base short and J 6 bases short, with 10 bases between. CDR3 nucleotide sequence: TGTGCCAGCAGTGACTTGTGGGGCGGCGAGCAGTACTTC. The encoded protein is CASSDLWGGEQYF.

The CDR3 here is CASSPRTSGRVGELFF. CDR3 sequence (DNA): TGTGCCAGCAGCCCGCGGACTAGCGGGAGGGTCGGGGAGCTGTTTTTT. The chain links TRBV11-3 to TRBJ2-2, with TRBD2 matching 15 bases. Germline-derived CDR1 and CDR2 are SGHNT and YENEEA. This CDR3 is built from 16 residues. V shed 5 bases and J 7 bases; nucleotides not matched to a gene: 5.

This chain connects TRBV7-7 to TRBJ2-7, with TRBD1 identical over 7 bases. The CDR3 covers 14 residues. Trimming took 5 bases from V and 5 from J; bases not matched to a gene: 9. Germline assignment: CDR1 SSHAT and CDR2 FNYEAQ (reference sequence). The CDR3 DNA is TGTGCCAGCAGCACCCACAGGGGAGCGAACGAGCAGTACTTC. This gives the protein CASSTHRGANEQYF. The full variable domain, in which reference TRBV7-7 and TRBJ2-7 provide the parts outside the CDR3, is GAGVSQSPRYKVTKRGQDVTLRCDPISSHATLYWYQQALGQGPEFLTYFNYEAQPDKSGLPSDRFSAERPEGSISTLTIQRTEQRDSAMYRCASSTHRGANEQYFGPGTRLTVT.

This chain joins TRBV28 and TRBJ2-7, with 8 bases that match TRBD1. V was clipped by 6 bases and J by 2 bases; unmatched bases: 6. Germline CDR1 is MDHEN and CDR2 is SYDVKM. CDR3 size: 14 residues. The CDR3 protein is CASRKDRGTYEQYF. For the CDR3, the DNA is TGTGCCAGCAGGAAAGACAGGGGCACCTACGAGCAGTACTTC. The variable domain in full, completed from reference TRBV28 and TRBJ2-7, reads DVKVTQSSRYLVKRTGEKVFLECVQDMDHENMFWYRQDPGLGLRLIYFSYDVKMKEKGDIPEGYSVSREKKERFSLILESASTNQTSMYLCASRKDRGTYEQYFGPGTRLTVT.

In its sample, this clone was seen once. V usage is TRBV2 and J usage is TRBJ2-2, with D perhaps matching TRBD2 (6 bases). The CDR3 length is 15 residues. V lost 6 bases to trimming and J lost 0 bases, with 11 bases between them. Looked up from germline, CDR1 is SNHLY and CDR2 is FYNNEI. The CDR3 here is CASRGGSANTGELFF. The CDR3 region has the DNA TGTGCCAGCAGGGGGGGATCCGCGAACACCGGGGAGCTGTTTTTT. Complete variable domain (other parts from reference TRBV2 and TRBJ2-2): EPEVTQTPSHQVTQMGQEVILRCVPISNHLYFYWYRQILGQKVEFLVSFYNNEISEKSEIFDDQFSVERPDGSNFTLKIRSTKLEDSAMYFCASRGGSANTGELFFGEGSRLTVL.

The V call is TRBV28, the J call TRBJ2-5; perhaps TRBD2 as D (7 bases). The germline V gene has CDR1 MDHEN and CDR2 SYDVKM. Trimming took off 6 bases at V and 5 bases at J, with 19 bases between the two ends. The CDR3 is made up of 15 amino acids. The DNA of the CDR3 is TGTGCCAGCAGCCCCCGTGGGGAGGGGGTTGAGACCCAGTACTTC. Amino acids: CASSPRGEGVETQYF.

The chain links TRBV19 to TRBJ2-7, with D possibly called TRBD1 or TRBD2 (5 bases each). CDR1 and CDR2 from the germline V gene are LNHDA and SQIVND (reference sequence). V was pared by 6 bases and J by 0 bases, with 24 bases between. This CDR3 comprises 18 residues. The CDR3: CASSPNNRDPTYSYEQYF. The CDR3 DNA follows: TGTGCCAGTAGCCCGAACAACCGGGACCCTACGTACTCCTACGAGCAGTACTTC.

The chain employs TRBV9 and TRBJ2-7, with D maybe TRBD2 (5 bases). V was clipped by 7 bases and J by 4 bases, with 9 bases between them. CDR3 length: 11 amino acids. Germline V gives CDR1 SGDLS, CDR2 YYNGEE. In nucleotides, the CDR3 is TGTGCCAGCGGTCGGGGTTACGAGCAGTACTTC. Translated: CASGRGYEQYF. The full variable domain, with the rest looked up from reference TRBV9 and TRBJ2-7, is DSGVTQTPKHLITATGQRVTLRCSPRSGDLSVYWYQQSLDQGLQFLIQYYNGEERAKGNILERFSAQQFPDLHSELNLSSLELGDSALYFCASGRGYEQYFGPGTRLTVT.

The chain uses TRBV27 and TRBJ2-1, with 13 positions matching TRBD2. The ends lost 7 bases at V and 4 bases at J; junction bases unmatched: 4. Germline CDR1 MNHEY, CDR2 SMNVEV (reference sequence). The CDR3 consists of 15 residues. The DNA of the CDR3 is TGTGCCAGCACCGAACTAGCGGGAGGGTACAATGAGCAGTTCTTC. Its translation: CASTELAGGYNEQFF.

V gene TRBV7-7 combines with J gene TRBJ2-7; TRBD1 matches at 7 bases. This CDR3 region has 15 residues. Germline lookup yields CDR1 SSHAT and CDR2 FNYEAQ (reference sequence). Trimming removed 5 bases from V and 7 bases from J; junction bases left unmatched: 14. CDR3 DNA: TGTGCCAGCAGCCCAACGTCGACAGGGTTGGGGGAGCAGTACTTC. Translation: CASSPTSTGLGEQYF.

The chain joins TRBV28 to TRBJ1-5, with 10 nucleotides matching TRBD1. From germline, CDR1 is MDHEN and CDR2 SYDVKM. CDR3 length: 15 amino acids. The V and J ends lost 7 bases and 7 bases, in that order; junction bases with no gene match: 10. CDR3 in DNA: TGTGCCAGCACCCGCCCAGGGACAGGGGTCCAGCCCCAGCATTTT. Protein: CASTRPGTGVQPQHF.

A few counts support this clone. This CDR3 is CASSFHSPNTEAFF. The CDR3 DNA sequence: TGTGCCAGCAGTTTTCATTCACCGAACACTGAAGCTTTCTTT. J is TRBJ1-1 and V is TRBV27, with unresolved D. The germline CDR1 and CDR2 sequences are MNHEY and SMNVEV (reference sequence). Trimming took off 3 bases at V and 1 base at J, with 9 bases between the two ends. This CDR3 is 14 amino acids long.

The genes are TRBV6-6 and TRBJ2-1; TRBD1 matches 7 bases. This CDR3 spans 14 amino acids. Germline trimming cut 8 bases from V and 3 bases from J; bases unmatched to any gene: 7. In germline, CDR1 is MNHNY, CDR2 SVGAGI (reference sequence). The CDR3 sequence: CASSGAGGYNEQFF. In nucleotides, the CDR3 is TGTGCCAGCTCCGGGGCAGGGGGCTACAATGAGCAGTTCTTC.

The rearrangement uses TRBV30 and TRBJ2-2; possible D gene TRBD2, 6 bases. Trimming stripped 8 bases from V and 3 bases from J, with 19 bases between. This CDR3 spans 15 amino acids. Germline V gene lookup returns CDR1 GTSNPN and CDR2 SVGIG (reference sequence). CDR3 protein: CAIWKGGDYTGELFF. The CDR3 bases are TGTGCCATTTGGAAAGGCGGGGACTACACCGGGGAGCTGTTTTTT.

DNA of the CDR3: TGTGCCAGCATAATGTCAATGGCAGACTATGGCTACACCTTC. Translation gives CASIMSMADYGYTF. The genes are TRBV2 and TRBJ1-2; the D is unclear. The germline CDR1 and CDR2 sequences are SNHLY and FYNNEI. Trimming pared 7 bases from V and 3 bases from J, leaving 15 bases between. The CDR3 spans 14 residues. The full variable domain, completed using reference TRBV2 and TRBJ1-2, is EPEVTQTPSHQVTQMGQEVILRCVPISNHLYFYWYRQILGQKVEFLVSFYNNEISEKSEIFDDQFSVERPDGSNFTLKIRSTKLEDSAMYFCASIMSMADYGYTFGSGTRLTVV.

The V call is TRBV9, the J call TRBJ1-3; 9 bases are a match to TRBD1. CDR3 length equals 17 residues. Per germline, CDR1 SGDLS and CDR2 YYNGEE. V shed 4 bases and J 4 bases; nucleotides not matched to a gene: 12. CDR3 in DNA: TGTGCCAGCAGCCGGACAGGGGACCGGAGAGAAGGAAACACCATATATTTT. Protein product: CASSRTGDRREGNTIYF.

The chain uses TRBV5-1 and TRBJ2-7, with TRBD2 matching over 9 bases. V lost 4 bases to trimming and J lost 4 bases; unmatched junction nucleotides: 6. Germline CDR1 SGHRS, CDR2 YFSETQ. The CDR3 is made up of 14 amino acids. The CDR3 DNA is TGCGCCAGCAGCCCAGCGGGAGGAGCTTACGAGCAGTACTTC. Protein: CASSPAGGAYEQYF.

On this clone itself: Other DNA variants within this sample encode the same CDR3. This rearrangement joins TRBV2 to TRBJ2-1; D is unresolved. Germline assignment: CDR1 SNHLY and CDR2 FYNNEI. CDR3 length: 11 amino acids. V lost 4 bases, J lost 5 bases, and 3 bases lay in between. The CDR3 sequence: CASSVNNEQFF. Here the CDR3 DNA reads TGTGCCAGCAGTGTAAACAATGAGCAGTTCTTC.

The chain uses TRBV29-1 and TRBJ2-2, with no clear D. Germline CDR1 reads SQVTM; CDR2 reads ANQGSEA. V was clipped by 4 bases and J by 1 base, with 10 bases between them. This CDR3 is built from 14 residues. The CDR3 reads CSVVEEMNTGELFF. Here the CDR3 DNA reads TGCAGCGTTGTTGAGGAGATGAACACCGGGGAGCTGTTTTTT.

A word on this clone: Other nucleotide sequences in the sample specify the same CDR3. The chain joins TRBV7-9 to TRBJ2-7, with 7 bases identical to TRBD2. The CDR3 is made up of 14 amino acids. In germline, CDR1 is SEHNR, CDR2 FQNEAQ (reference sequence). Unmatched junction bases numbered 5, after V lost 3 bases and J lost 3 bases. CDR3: CASSFTSASYEQYF. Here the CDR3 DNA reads TGTGCCAGCAGCTTTACTAGCGCAAGCTACGAGCAGTACTTC.

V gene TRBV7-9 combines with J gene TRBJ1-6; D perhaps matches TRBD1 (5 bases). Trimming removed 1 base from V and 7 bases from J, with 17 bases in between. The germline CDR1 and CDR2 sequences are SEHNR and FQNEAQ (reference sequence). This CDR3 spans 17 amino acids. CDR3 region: CASSLERANRQNSPLHF. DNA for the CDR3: TGTGCCAGCAGCTTAGAGAGGGCCAACAGGCAGAATTCACCCCTCCACTTT.